Below are 4 T cell receptor beta chains sequenced from a single sample in a study of cytomegalovirus exposure and HLA in healthy donors. It was with 60 Vbeta and 13 Jbeta primers that the PCR ran. Some clones are missing from TCRdb's copy, which holds only in-frame ones; the method was immunoSEQ multiplex PCR. The sample lists around 220,000 clones, more than 65% occurring once. Specimen: PBMCs. These receptors were taken from a woman aged 25 to 39 in good health and CMV-seronegative.

This clone was seen only once. The chain links TRBV7-6 to TRBJ2-5; TRBD2 matches 8 bases. V shed 6 bases, J shed 5 bases, and the junction held 11 bases outside the gene matches. The CDR3 sequence is 15 residues long. CDR1 is SGHVS, CDR2 FNYEAQ, per germline. CDR3 loop: CASRGMPGGPETQYF. CDR3 DNA: TGTGCCAGCAGGGGTATGCCGGGGGGGCCCGAGACCCAGTACTTC.

CDR3 loop: CSVGKQGETQYF. DNA for the CDR3: TGCAGCGTAGGGAAACAGGGAGAGACCCAGTACTTC. This chain connects TRBV29-1 to TRBJ2-5, with D possibly matching TRBD1 (6 bases). The CDR3 runs to 12 residues. Germline CDR1 SQVTM, CDR2 ANQGSEA. V shed 6 bases and J shed 4 bases, with 12 bases lying between them.

The V and J genes are TRBV5-8 and TRBJ2-7, with no clear D. Germline-derived CDR1 and CDR2 are SGHTS and YDEGEE. CDR3 length: 11 residues. V gave up 2 bases and J gave up 4 bases, with 4 bases separating them. The chain's CDR3 is CASSLTYEQYF. CDR3 DNA sequence: TGTGCCAGCAGCTTAACTTACGAGCAGTACTTC.

In DNA form, the CDR3 reads TGTGCCAGCAGCACGGCGGGGGGGTCAGTGAACACTGAAGCTTTCTTT. Protein: CASSTAGGSVNTEAFF. The V gene is TRBV5-4, the J gene TRBJ1-1; D is perhaps TRBD1 (5 bases). This CDR3 contains 16 residues. Per germline, CDR1 SGHNT and CDR2 YYREEE (reference sequence). The V end was cut by 4 bases, the J end by 0 bases, with 16 bases between. The variable domain in full, with the rest retrieved from reference TRBV5-4 and TRBJ1-1, is ETGVTQSPTHLIKTRGQQVTLRCSSQSGHNTVSWYQQALGQGPQFIFQYYREEENGRGNFPPRFSGLQFPNYSSELNVNALELDDSALYLCASSTAGGSVNTEAFFGQGTRLTVV.